The present TCR beta chain was sequenced within a study of blood T cell repertoires in COVID-19 (dated by TCRdb to between 2020 and 2021). About the investigation overall: Samples covering the acute and convalescent phases of COVID-19 were provided by collaborators in the United States, Italy and Spain. The repertoires were released in a freely available public database meant as a resource for research on the immune response to SARS-CoV-2. Sample metadata almost always included a de-identified subject ID, COVID-19 status, age in years and sex. The dataset comprised deeply sampled blood TCRbeta repertoires from subjects exposed to, actively infected with, or recovered from COVID-19. The samples were drawn from the first 160 participants of the ongoing ImmuneRACE study and from over a thousand subjects provided by 6 global collaborators. HLA class I and class II types, where available, came from metadata supplied by the sample provider rather than from assay-based typing. The material from the prospective study consisted of cDNA or gDNA derived from T cells, B-cell-depleted T cells, or PBMCs. Overall study outcomes, separate from this receptor: Clinical and demographic metadata were provided uncurated, with the amount varying by source and participant.

With respect to this clone: Its antigen is unknown. No much larger clone is present one base from it, and per-base qualities are unavailable.

TCRbeta CDR3 regions were amplified from genomic DNA using the immunoSEQ Assay, a bias-controlled multiplex PCR. Turning to the authors' computational methods: Within the assay, amplification of reference gene primers was used to estimate how many nucleated cells each sample contained. Sequence reads were collapsed and filtered to measure the absolute abundance of every unique TCRbeta CDR3 rearrangement. For each sample, productive Simpson clonality was calculated by taking the square root of Simpson's diversity index across productive rearrangements. As stored in TCRdb, this immuneACCESS dataset retains in-frame rearrangements with V and J assigned. A fraction of the clones does not appear; measured against another copy, unresolved V genes explain less than half of the discrepancy, and the remainder lacks a known reason. The DNA was the basis for D and trimming; V, J and clone size are from that table. The sample yields approximately 240,000 clones; 84% were counted once. The top ten clonotypes cover about 1.5% of the sample.

From cysteine to phenylalanine, the CDR3 is 15 amino acids long. CDR3 DNA is the only sequence kept; it has 45 bases, read in frame from the first base. CDR1 and CDR2 were assigned from the germline V gene as SNHLY and FYNNEI. Trimming takes 7 bases from V and 0 bases from J, and the germline ends sit 14 bases apart. Another Seattle source contributed samples from volunteer blood donors who had recovered from COVID-19. The collaborating institutions used their own protocols to collect whole blood in K2EDTA tubes. For TCRbeta analysis, collaborator samples were shipped as frozen whole blood, as isolated PBMCs, or as DNA extracted from either sample type.

Here the chain combines TRBV2 and TRBJ2-3, with a weak D call of TRBD2 (6 bases match). The sequenced sample was peripheral blood. The receptor's source is a woman in her thirties or forties who had recovered from COVID-19. The CDR3 sequence is CASIRDSLSTDTQYF. Here is the DNA: TGTGCCAGCATTCGGGACTCACTCAGCACAGATACGCAGTATTTT.